This T cell receptor beta chain was sequenced in a study of cytomegalovirus exposure and HLA in healthy donors. Vbeta (60) and Jbeta (13) primers were used in the PCR. The repertoire was sequenced with immunoSEQ multiplex PCR; TCRdb's copy has only in-frame clones and lacks some. The sample table sets out 180,000 or so clones. Concerning this clone itself: Its antigen is currently unknown.

Points from the study as a whole: Trimming of TCR beta V- and J-genes showed a link, identified in a later analysis, to a missense DCLRE1C variant. Cytomegalovirus-associated status was assigned to 150 to 200 TCR beta chains. It was shown in a later analysis that HLA-associated TCR beta chains were more clonally expanded than other, equally common chains.

This CDR3 spans 14 amino acids. Germline loops: CDR1 LGHNT, CDR2 FRNRAP. With 5 bases removed from V and 1 base from J, the gap between germline ends came to 11 bases. This TCR derives from a woman under 30 in good health and CMV-seropositive. This chain uses TRBV12-5 with TRBJ2-5; D is unresolved. Sample: PBMCs. The CDR3 loop is CASGPRLSQETQYF. As DNA, the CDR3 is TGTGCTAGTGGTCCCCGGTTGTCCCAAGAGACCCAGTACTTC.